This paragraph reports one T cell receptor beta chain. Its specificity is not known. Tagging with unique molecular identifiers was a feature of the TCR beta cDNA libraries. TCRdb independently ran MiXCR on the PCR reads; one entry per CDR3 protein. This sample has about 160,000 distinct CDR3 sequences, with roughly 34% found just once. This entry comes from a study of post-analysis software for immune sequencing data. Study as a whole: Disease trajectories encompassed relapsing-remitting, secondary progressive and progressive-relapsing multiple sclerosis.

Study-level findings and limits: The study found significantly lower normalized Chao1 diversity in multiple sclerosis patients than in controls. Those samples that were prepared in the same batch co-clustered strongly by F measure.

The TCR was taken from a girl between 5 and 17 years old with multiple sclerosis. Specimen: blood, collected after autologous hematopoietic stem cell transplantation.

The CDR3 bases are TGTGCCAGCAGCGCCGGACAGGGGGTCACTGAAGCTTTCTTT. This encodes CASSAGQGVTEAFF. The genes are TRBV7-6 and TRBJ1-1; the match to TRBD1 covers 10 bases. CDR1 and CDR2 (germline): SGHVS, FNYEAQ. This CDR3 has 14 residues. Trimming at V came to 5 bases and at J to 4 bases, leaving 4 bases not matched to a gene.